The source of this T cell receptor (beta chain) is a study of OX40 agonist ivuxolimab in advanced cancers. Study summary: The study treated patients with ivuxolimab, an agonistic anti-OX40 (CD134) antibody. Ivuxolimab, which patients received intravenously every 2 weeks, was dosed at 0.01 to 10 mg/kg. Earlier anti-PD-1, anti-PD-L1 or anti-CTLA-4 therapy was permitted; roughly 42% had received some.

The germline CDR1 and CDR2 sequences are MNHEY and SMNVEV (reference sequence). This CDR3 has 15 amino acids. Points on this clone: One end of the junction is discordant with germline, which a read error may explain.

The cohort excluded patients with autoimmune disease history or systemic immunosuppression. Generated by immunoSEQ multiplex PCR, the TCRdb table keeps only in-frame clones and is missing some. The sample holds some 80,000 clones, approximately 90% seen once. V is TRBV27 and J is TRBJ1-1, with D unresolved. The sequencing here drew on CD4+ or CD8+ T cells sorted from blood, taken in a trial of the OX40 agonist ivuxolimab. The TCR sequence derives from an adult with an advanced solid tumor such as melanoma, head and neck, liver or kidney cancer. Here the CDR3 DNA reads TGTGCCGGCAGTTCGGTCGGACGGATGAACACTGAAGCTTTCTTT. Translated: CAGSSVGRMNTEAFF.